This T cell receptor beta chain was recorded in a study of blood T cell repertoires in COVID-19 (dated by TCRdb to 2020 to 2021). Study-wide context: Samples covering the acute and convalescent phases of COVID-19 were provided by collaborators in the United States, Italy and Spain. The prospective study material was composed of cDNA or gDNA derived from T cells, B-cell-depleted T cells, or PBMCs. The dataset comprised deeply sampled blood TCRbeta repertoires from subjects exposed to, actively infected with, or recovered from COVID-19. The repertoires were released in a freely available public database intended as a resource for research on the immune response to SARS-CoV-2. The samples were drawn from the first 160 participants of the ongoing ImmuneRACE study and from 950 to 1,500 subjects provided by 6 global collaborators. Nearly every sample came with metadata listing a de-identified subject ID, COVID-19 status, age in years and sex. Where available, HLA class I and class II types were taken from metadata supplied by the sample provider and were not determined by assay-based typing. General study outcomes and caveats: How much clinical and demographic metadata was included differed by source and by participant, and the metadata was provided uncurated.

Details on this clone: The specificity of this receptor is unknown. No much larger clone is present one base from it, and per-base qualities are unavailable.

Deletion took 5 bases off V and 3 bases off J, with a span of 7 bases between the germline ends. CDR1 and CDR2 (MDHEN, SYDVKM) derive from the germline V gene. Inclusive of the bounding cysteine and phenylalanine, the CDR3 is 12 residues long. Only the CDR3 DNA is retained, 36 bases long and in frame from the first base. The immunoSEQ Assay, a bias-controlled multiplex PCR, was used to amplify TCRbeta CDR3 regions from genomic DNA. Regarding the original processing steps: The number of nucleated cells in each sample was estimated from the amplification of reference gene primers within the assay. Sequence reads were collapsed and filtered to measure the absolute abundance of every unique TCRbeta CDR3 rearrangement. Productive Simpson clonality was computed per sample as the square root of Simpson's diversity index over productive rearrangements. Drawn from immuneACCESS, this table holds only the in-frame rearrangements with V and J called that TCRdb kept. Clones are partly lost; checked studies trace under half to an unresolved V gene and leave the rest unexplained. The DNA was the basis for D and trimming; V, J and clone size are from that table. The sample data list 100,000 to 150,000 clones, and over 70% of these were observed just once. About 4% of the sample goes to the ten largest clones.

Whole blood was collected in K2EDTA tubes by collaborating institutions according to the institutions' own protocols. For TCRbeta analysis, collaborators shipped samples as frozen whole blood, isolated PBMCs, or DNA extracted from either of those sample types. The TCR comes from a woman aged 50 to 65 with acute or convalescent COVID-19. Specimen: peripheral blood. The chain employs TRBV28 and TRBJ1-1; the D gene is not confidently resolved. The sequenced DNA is TGTGCCAGCAGTATGAGTCACACTGAAGCTTTCTTT. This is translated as CASSMSHTEAFF.